The clone carrying this T cell receptor (beta chain) was seen repeatedly, ten times or more. Its antigen remains unknown. This specimen comes from a study of T-cell memory formation after mild COVID-19. Barcoded TCR alpha and TCR beta cDNA libraries with UMIs came from 5'RACE using constant-segment primers. TCRdb redid the calling of the 5' RACE reads with MiXCR, one entry per CDR3 protein. The top ten clones hold roughly a fifth of a sample with 300,000 to 350,000 distinct CDR3 sequences, roughly 13% of them seen once. Points from the study as a whole: Of the contracting clones, CD4+ ones lay mainly in CM and EM, and CD8+ ones in EMRA. Proof of SARS-CoV-2 specificity was absent for the second-wave clones that crested on day 37. A subset of responding clones appeared in pre-infection memory, suggesting cross-reactive memory joined.

This CDR3 has 11 residues. Germline CDR1 ENHRY, CDR2 SYGVKD. The V end lost 8 bases, the J end lost 5 bases, and 9 bases lay between the germline ends. This TCR came from a young man who had mild COVID-19 (a few samples of this study predate the infection). Cell type and time point are not known. The V call is TRBV10-3, the J call TRBJ1-2; D not certain. Input material: PBMCs or a T cell subset sorted from them (not recorded which). The CDR3 DNA reads as TGTGCCATCGGGAGTGGATATGGCTACACCTTC. This encodes CAIGSGYGYTF.